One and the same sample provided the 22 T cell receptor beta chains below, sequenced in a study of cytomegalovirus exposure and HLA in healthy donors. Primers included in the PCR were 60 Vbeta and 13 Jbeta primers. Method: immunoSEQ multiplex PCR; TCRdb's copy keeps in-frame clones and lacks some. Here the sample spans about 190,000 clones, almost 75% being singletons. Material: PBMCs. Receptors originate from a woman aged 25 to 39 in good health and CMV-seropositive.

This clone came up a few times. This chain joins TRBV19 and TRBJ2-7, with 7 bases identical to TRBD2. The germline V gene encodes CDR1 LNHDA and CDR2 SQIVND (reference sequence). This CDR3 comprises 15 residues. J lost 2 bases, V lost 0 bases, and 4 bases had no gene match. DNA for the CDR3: TGTGCCAGTAGTATAGAGGCTAGCGGAACCTACGAGCAGTACTTC. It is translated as CASSIEASGTYEQYF.

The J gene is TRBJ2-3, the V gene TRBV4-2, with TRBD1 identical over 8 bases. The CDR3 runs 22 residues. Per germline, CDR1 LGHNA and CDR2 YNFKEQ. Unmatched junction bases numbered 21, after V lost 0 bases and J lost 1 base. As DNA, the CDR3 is TGTGCCAGCAGCCAAGAGGCCCTCAGGGGGCCACCGACGGGGTGGGGCACAGATACGCAGTATTTT. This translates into CASSQEALRGPPTGWGTDTQYF.

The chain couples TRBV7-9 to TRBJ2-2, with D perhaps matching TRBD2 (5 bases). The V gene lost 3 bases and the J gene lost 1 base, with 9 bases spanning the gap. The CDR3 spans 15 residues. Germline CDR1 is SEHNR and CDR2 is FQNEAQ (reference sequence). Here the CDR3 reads CASSFISGNTGELFF. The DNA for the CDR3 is TGTGCCAGCAGCTTTATCAGCGGGAACACCGGGGAGCTGTTTTTT.

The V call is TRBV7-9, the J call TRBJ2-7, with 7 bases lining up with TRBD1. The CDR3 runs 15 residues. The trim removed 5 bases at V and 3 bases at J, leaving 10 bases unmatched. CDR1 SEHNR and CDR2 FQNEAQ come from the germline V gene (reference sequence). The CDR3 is CASSLLSGQNYEQYF. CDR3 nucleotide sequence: TGTGCCAGCAGCCTCCTTTCGGGACAGAACTACGAGCAGTACTTC. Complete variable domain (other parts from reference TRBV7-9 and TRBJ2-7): DTGVSQNPRHKITKRGQNVTFRCDPISEHNRLYWYRQTLGQGPEFLTYFQNEAQLEKSRLLSDRFSAERPKGSFSTLEIQRTEQGDSAMYLCASSLLSGQNYEQYFGPGTRLTVT.

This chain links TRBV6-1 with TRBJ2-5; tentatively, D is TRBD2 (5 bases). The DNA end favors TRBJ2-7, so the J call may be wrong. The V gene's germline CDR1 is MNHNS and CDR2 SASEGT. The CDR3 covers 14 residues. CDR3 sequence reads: CASSEGAGSIEQYF. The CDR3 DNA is TGTGCCAGCAGTGAAGGGGCGGGCTCAATCGAGCAGTACTTC.

CDR3 nucleotide sequence: TGTGCCAGTACTAAACTAGCGGGCAACTCCTACGAGCAGTACTTC. Its protein is CASTKLAGNSYEQYF. V gene TRBV19 combines with J gene TRBJ2-7; TRBD2 aligns across 9 bases. V shed 7 bases, J shed 0 bases, and the junction held 7 bases outside the gene matches. The germline V gene encodes CDR1 LNHDA and CDR2 SQIVND (reference sequence). This CDR3 is 15 amino acids long.

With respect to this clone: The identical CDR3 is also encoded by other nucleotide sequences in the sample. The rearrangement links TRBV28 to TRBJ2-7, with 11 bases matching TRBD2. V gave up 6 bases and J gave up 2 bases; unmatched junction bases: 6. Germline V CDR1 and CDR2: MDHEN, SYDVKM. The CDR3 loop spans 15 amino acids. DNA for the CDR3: TGTGCCAGCAGCAAAAAGACTAGCGGGGCCTACGAGCAGTACTTC. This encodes CASSKKTSGAYEQYF. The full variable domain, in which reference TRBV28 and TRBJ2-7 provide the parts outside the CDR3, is DVKVTQSSRYLVKRTGEKVFLECVQDMDHENMFWYRQDPGLGLRLIYFSYDVKMKEKGDIPEGYSVSREKKERFSLILESASTNQTSMYLCASSKKTSGAYEQYFGPGTRLTVT.

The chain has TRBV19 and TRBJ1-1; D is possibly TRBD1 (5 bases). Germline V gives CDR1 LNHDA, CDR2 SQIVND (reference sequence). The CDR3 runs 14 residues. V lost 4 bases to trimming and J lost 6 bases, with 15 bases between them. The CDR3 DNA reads TGTGCCAGTAGTACGACACCCCGGGGGGCTGAAGCTTTCTTT. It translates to CASSTTPRGAEAFF.

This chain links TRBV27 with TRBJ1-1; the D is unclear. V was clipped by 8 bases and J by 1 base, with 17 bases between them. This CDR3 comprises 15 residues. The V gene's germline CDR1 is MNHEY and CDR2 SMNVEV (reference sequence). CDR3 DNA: TGTGCCAGCCATACGCCAAGAGGAACGAACACTGAAGCTTTCTTT. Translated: CASHTPRGTNTEAFF.

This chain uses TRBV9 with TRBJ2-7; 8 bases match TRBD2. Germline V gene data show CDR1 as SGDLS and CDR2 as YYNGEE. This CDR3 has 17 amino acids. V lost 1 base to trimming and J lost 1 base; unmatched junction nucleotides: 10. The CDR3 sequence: CASSVIAGFSDSYEQYF. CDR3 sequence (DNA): TGTGCCAGCAGCGTAATAGCGGGGTTCTCGGATTCCTACGAGCAGTACTTC.

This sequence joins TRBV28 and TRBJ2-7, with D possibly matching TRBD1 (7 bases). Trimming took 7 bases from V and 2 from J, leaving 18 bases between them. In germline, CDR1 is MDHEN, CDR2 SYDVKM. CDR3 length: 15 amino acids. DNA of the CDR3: TGTGCCAGCACCACCCCCAGGGGGGTTACCTACGAGCAGTACTTC. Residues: CASTTPRGVTYEQYF.

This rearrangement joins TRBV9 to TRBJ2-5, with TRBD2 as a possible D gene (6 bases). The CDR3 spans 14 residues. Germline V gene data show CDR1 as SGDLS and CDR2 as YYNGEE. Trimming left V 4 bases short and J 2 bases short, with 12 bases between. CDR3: CASSLGLGQETQYF. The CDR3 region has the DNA TGTGCCAGCAGCTTGGGACTGGGACAAGAGACCCAGTACTTC.

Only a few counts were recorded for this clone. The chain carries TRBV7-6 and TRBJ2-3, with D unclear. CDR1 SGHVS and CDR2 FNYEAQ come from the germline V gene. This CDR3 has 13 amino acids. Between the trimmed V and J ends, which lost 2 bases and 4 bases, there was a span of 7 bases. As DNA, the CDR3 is TGTGCCAGCAGCTTATCCGAGGCAGATACGCAGTATTTT. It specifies CASSLSEADTQYF.

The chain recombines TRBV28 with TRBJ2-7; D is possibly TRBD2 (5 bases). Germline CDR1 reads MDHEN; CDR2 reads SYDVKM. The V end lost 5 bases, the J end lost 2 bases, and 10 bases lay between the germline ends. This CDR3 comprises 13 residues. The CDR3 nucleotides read TGTGCCAGCAGTGGAGCGGAGCCCTACGAGCAGTACTTC. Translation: CASSGAEPYEQYF.

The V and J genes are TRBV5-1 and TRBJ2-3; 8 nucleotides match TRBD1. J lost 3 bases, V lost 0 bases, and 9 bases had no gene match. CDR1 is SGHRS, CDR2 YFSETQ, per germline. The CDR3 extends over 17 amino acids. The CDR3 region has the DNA TGCGCCAGCAGCTTGGCTGGGGCAGGGGGCTGGACAGATACGCAGTATTTT. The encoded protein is CASSLAGAGGWTDTQYF.

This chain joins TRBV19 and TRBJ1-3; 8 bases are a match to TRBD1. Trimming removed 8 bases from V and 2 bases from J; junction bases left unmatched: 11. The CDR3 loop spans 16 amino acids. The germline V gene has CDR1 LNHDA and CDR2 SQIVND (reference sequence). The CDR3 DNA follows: TGTGCCAGTTCACTATCTCCGACAGGGGCTGGAAACACCATATATTTT. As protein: CASSLSPTGAGNTIYF.

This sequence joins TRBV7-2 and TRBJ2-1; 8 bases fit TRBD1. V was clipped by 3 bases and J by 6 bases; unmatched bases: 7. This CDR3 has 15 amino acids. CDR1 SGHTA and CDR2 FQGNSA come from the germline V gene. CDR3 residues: CASSLGQGAFNEQFF. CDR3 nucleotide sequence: TGTGCCAGCAGCTTGGGGCAGGGGGCTTTCAATGAGCAGTTCTTC.

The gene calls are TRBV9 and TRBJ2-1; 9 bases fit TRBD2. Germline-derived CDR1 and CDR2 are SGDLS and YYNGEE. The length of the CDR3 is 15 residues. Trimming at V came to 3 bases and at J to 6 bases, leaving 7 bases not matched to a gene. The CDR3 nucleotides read TGTGCCAGCAGCGGAACGGGACTAGCATTCAATGAGCAGTTCTTC. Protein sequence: CASSGTGLAFNEQFF.

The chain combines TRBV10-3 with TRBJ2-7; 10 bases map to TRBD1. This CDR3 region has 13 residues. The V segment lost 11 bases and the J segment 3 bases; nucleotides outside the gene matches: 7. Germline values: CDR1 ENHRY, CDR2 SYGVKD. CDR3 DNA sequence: TGTGCCGCCTCGGGGGACAGGGGCTACGAGCAGTACTTC. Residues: CAASGDRGYEQYF.

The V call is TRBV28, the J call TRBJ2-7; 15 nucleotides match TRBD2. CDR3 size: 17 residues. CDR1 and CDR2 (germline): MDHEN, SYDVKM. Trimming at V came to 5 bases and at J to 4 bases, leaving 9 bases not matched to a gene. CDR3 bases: TGTGCCAGCAGTGGGACTAGCGGGAGGATGATCCCTTACGAGCAGTACTTC. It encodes CASSGTSGRMIPYEQYF.

CDR3 bases: TGTGCCAGCAGCGGGACAGTCGATAATGAAAAACTGTTTTTT. Translated: CASSGTVDNEKLFF. This rearrangement joins TRBV21-1 to TRBJ1-4; TRBD1 is the table's D call and was not checked against the DNA. TRBV21-1 is recorded as a pseudogene. This CDR3 comprises 14 residues.

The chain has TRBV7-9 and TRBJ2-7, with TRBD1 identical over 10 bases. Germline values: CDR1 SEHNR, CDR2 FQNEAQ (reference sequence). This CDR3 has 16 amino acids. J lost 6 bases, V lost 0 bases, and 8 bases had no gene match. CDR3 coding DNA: TGTGCCAGCAGCTTAGCGCTTGGGACAGGGGAGGGCGAGCAGTACTTC. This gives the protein CASSLALGTGEGEQYF.